Listed here are 20 T cell receptor beta chains from one sample, sequenced in a study of CD8+ T cells in alopecia areata. Specified treatment: oral pan-JAK inhibitor, 5-10 mg twice daily. cDNA serving as the sequencing template came from extracted, reverse transcribed RNA. Assay used: immunoSEQ multiplex PCR; TCRdb lists only in-frame clones, some missing. The sample holds 150,000 to 200,000 clones, 50% to 60% seen once. The sample in question was CD4+ T cells sorted from blood, obtained at week 4, from a patient treated with tofacitinib. The receptors shown here come from a human donor with alopecia areata.

The V and J genes are TRBV14 and TRBJ2-5; D not certain. The CDR3 contains 13 residues. Germline CDR1 SGHDN, CDR2 FVKESK. V lost 0 bases and J lost 5, with 7 bases in between. CDR3 nucleotide sequence: TGTGCCAGCAGCCAAGAGGTTGGGGAGACCCAGTACTTC. It translates to CASSQEVGETQYF.

This clone has more than one count but fewer than ten. The rearrangement uses TRBV5-1 and TRBJ1-2; D gene unclear. V lost 4 bases to trimming and J lost 6 bases, with 10 bases between them. Germline-derived CDR1 and CDR2 are SGHRS and YFSETQ. The CDR3 is 12 residues long. CDR3 loop: CASSKYQDGYTF. In DNA, the CDR3 is TGCGCCAGCAGCAAGTACCAGGATGGCTACACCTTC.

This chain links TRBV4-1 with TRBJ2-1, with D unclear. The CDR3 extends over 12 amino acids. CDR1 is MGHRA, CDR2 YSYEKL, per germline. Between the trimmed V and J ends, which lost 4 bases and 8 bases, there was a span of 9 bases. The CDR3, as DNA: TGCGCCAGCAGCCTCCACCGCGATGAGCAGTTCTTC. Its translation is CASSLHRDEQFF.

The V gene is TRBV18, the J gene TRBJ2-1, with D hard to call. The CDR3 has 12 amino acids. Germline assignment: CDR1 KGHSH and CDR2 LQKENI. Trimming left V 6 bases short and J 6 bases short, with 9 bases between. The CDR3 bases are TGTGCCAGCTCCCTGGACGGCAATGAGCAGTTCTTC. This gives the protein CASSLDGNEQFF.

This clone was detected only once. The chain has TRBV10-3 and TRBJ2-7, with D tentatively TRBD2 (6 bases). Germline V gene sequence: CDR1 ENHRY, CDR2 SYGVKD. Trimming took off 10 bases at V and 7 bases at J, with 17 bases between the two ends. The CDR3 consists of 12 residues. CDR3 coding DNA: TGTGCCAACTCTTCACCAAGCGGGGAGCAGTACTTC. This translates into CANSSPSGEQYF.

The chain employs TRBV5-1 and TRBJ2-3, with D tentatively TRBD2 (6 bases). Trimming removed 0 bases from V and 6 bases from J, with 11 bases in between. In germline, CDR1 is SGHRS, CDR2 YFSETQ. The CDR3 runs 14 residues. The CDR3 DNA is TGCGCCAGCAGCTTGGGCGGGGTGGTGGATACGCAGTATTTT. This gives the protein CASSLGGVVDTQYF.

The V gene is TRBV6-1, the J gene TRBJ2-7; TRBD2 might be the D (6 bases). V gave up 5 bases and J gave up 1 base, with 6 bases separating them. Germline loops: CDR1 MNHNS, CDR2 SASEGT. There are 12 residues in the CDR3. The CDR3 bases are TGTGCCAGCAGTAGCGGGTCCTACGAGCAGTACTTC. Translated, it gives CASSSGSYEQYF.

This clone was found a few times. The chain carries TRBV15 and TRBJ2-7; 7 bases match TRBD2. The germline V gene encodes CDR1 LNHNV and CDR2 YYDKDF (reference sequence). The junction had 8 bases not matched to a gene; V was cut back by 3 bases and J by 0 bases. CDR3 size: 16 residues. The CDR3: CATSSPQAGNSYEQYF. The CDR3 nucleotides are TGTGCCACCAGCAGCCCGCAAGCGGGAAACTCCTACGAGCAGTACTTC.

V is TRBV10-3 and J is TRBJ2-5, with 11 bases lining up with TRBD2. The junction had 5 bases not matched to a gene; V was cut back by 6 bases and J by 5 bases. From germline, CDR1 is ENHRY and CDR2 SYGVKD. The length of the CDR3 is 14 residues. This CDR3 reads CAISGTSGGETQYF. The CDR3 coding sequence is TGTGCCATCAGCGGCACTAGCGGGGGCGAGACCCAGTACTTC.

This clone showed up just a few times. This chain joins TRBV7-2 and TRBJ2-1, with D possibly TRBD2 on 6 matching bases. This CDR3 has 14 residues. V was pared by 1 base and J by 14 bases, with 18 bases between. In germline, CDR1 is SGHTA, CDR2 FQGNSA. CDR3 in DNA: TGTGCCAGCAGCTTAGTCGCCCGGAGGGGATCGGAGTTCTTC. Amino acid sequence: CASSLVARRGSEFF.

The CDR3 region has the DNA TGTGCCAGCAGCCCAGGGACAAGTGGTGGCTACACCTTC. It codes for CASSPGTSGGYTF. The gene calls are TRBV5-4 and TRBJ1-2; weak D call: TRBD1 (6 bases). Looked up from germline, CDR1 is SGHNT and CDR2 is YYREEE (reference sequence). This CDR3 region has 13 residues. Trimming removed 4 bases at V and 7 bases at J, with 14 bases between.

This chain connects TRBV29-1 to TRBJ2-5; D is unresolved. This CDR3 has 12 residues. The germline V and J ends were trimmed by 2 bases and 7 bases, with 11 bases remaining between them. Germline V gene data show CDR1 as SQVTM and CDR2 as ANQGSEA. The CDR3 coding sequence is TGCAGCGTTGAACTACGGCTCCGGACCCAGTACTTC. This codes for CSVELRLRTQYF.

V is TRBV30 and J is TRBJ2-5; D possibly corresponds to TRBD1 (5 bases). The J call is uncertain, as TRBJ2-7 better fits the DNA end. Germline V gives CDR1 GTSNPN, CDR2 SVGIG (reference sequence). CDR3 size: 14 residues. The CDR3 sequence is CAWSARQLIYEQYF. For the CDR3, the DNA is TGTGCCTGGAGCGCTCGACAGTTAATCTACGAGCAGTACTTC.

In DNA, the CDR3 is TGTGCCAGCAGTGCTGTCGGCACCGGGGAGCTGTTTTTT. Protein: CASSAVGTGELFF. This rearrangement joins TRBV25-1 to TRBJ2-2; the D is unclear. The germline CDR1 and CDR2 sequences are MGHDK and SYGVNS. The CDR3 spans 13 residues. Trimming took off 4 bases at V and 4 bases at J, with 7 bases between the two ends.

This clone has a count of ten or more. In the same sample, other DNA sequences code for this CDR3. V usage is TRBV6-6 and J usage is TRBJ2-3, with D maybe TRBD2 (6 bases). The germline V and J ends were trimmed by 5 bases and 2 bases, with 11 bases remaining between them. CDR1 MNHNY and CDR2 SVGAGI come from the germline V gene (reference sequence). The CDR3 has 14 residues. The CDR3 sequence: CASSPRDSTDTQYF. The CDR3 bases are TGTGCCAGCAGTCCCCGGGACTCCACAGATACGCAGTATTTT.

The J gene is TRBJ2-7, the V gene TRBV2; 9 nucleotides align to TRBD2. The germline gives CDR1 SNHLY, CDR2 FYNNEI. With 3 bases clipped from V and 4 bases from J, the junction kept 4 bases outside the gene matches. CDR3 length: 14 amino acids. In DNA, the CDR3 is TGTGCCAGCAGTGAGCAGCTAGCGGGGTACGAGCAGTACTTC. Translated: CASSEQLAGYEQYF.

This sequence joins TRBV29-1 and TRBJ2-6; D unresolved. Germline V gene sequence: CDR1 SQVTM, CDR2 ANQGSEA. Between the trimmed V and J ends, which lost 6 bases and 4 bases, there was a span of 16 bases. The CDR3 covers 15 residues. The CDR3 sequence: CSVAVPSAGANVLTF. The CDR3 DNA sequence: TGCAGCGTCGCCGTCCCCTCGGCAGGGGCCAACGTCCTGACTTTC.

V gene TRBV7-9 combines with J gene TRBJ2-5, with 10 bases fitting TRBD2. In germline, CDR1 is SEHNR, CDR2 FQNEAQ (reference sequence). Trimming at V came to 7 bases and at J to 4 bases, leaving 9 bases not matched to a gene. CDR3 length: 15 residues. The CDR3 DNA is TGTGCCAGCACCGGGGGACTAGCGCTCGGAGAGACCCAGTACTTC. Its translation: CASTGGLALGETQYF.

Comment on this clone: One end of the junction varies from germline; a read error may be responsible. V and J are TRBV7-7 and TRBJ2-7; D is undetermined. The CDR3 extends over 11 amino acids. CDR1 is SSHAT, CDR2 FNYEAQ, per germline (reference sequence). This chain's CDR3 is CASSPFNEQYF. DNA for the CDR3: TGTGCTAGCAGTCCCTTTAACGAGCAGTACTTC. Looking up the rest from reference TRBV7-7 and TRBJ2-7 gives the full variable domain: GAGVSQSPRYKVTKRGQDVTLRCDPISSHATLYWYQQALGQGPEFLTYFNYEAQPDKSGLPSDRFSAERPEGSISTLTIQRTEQRDSAMYRCASSPFNEQYFGPGTRLTVT.

The genes are TRBV19 and TRBJ1-2; D remains unclear. Germline assignment: CDR1 LNHDA and CDR2 SQIVND (reference sequence). This CDR3 contains 13 residues. Trimming took off 5 bases at V and 2 bases at J, with 9 bases between the two ends. The CDR3 nucleotides read TGTGCCAGTAGTCTCGGCGGGAACTATGGCTACACCTTC. Translated: CASSLGGNYGYTF.